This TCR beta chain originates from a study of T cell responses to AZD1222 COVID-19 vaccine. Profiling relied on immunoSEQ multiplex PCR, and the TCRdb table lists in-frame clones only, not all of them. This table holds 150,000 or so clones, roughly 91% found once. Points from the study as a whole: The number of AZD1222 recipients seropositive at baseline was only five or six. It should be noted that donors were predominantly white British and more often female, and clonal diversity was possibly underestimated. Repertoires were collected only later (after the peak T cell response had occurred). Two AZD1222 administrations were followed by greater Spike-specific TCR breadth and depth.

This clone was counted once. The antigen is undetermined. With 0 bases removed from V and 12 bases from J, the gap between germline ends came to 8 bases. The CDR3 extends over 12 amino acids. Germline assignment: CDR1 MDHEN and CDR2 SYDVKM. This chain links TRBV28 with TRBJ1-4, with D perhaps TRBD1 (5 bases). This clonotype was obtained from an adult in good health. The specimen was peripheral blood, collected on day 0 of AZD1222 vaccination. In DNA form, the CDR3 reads TGTGCCAGCAGTTTATGGGGCAGGGAACTGTTTTTT. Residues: CASSLWGRELFF.